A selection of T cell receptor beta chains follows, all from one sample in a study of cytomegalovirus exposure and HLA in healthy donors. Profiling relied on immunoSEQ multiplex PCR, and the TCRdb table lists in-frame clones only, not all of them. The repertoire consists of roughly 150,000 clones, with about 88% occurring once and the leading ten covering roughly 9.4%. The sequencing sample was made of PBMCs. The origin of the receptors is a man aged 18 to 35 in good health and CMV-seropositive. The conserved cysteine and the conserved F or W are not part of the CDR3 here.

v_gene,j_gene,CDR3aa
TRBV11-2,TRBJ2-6,ASSLALRARVGANVLT
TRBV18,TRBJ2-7,ASSPTRDRNYEQY
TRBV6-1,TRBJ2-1,ASSEVQVNEQF
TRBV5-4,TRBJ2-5,ASSLGAPLSGQETQY
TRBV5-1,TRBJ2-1,ASSLGQGLGEQF
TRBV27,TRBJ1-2,ASSLRGGSGYT
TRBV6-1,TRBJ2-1,ASSERLRLAGLRYNEQF
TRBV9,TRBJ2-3,ASSYPIAESTDTQY
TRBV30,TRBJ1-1,AWSWGDTEAF
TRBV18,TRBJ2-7,ASSPPHPGAFYEQY
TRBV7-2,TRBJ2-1,ASTPHDSQTYNEQF
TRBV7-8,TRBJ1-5,ASSLEGAGNQPQH
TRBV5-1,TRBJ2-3,ASSPTSGGPDTQY
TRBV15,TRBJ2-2,ATSNRDRGLLGELF